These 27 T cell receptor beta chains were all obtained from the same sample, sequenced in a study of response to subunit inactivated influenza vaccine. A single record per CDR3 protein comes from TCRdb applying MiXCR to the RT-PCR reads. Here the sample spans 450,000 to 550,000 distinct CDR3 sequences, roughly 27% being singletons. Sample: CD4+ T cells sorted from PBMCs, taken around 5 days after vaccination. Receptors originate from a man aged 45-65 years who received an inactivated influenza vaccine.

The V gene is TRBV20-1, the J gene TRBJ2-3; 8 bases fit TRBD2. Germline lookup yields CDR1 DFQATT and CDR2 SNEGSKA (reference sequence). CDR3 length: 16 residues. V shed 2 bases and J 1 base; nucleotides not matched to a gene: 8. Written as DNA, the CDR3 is TGCAGTGCTAGAAGAGCGACTAGCGCCGGCACAGATACGCAGTATTTT. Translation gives CSARRATSAGTDTQYF.

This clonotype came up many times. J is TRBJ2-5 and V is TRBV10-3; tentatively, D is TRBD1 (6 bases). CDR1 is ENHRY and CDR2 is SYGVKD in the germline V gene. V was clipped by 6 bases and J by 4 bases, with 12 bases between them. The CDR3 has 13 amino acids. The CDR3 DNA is TGTGCCATCAGCGAAACAGGGACAGAGACCCAGTACTTC. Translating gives CAISETGTETQYF.

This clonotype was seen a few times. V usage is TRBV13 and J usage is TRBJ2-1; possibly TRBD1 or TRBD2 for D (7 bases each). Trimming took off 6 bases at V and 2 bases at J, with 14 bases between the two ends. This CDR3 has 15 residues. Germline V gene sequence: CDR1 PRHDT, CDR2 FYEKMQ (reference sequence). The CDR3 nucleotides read TGTGCCAGCAGTAGGGGGCTAGCGGCCTACAATGAGCAGTTCTTC. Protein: CASSRGLAAYNEQFF.

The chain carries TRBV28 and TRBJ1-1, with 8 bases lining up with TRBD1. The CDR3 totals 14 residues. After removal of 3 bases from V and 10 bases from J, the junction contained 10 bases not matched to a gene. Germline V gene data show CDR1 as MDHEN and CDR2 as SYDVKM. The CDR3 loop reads CASSFPTGGGRAFF. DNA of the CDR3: TGTGCCAGCAGTTTCCCCACAGGGGGTGGGCGAGCTTTCTTT.

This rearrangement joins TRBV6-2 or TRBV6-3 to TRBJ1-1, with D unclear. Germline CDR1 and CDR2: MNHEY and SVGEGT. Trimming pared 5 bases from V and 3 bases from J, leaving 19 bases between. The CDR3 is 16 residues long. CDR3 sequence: CASSKARPVADTEAFF. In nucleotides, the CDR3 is TGTGCCAGCAGTAAGGCCCGACCAGTAGCGGACACTGAAGCTTTCTTT.

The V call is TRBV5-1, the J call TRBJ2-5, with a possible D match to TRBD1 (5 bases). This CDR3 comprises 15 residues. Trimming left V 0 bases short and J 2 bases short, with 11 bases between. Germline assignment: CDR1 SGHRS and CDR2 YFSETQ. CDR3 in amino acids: CASSLVVDRQETQYF. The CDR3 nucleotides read TGCGCCAGCAGCTTGGTGGTCGACAGACAAGAGACCCAGTACTTC.

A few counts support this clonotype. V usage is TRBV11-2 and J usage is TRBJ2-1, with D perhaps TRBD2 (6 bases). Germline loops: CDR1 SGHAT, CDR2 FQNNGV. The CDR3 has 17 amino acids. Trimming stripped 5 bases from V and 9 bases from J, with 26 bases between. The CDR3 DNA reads TGTGCCAGCAGCCCTCCCCCACTAGCCTCGTTCTCAACTGAGCAGTTCTTC. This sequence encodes CASSPPPLASFSTEQFF.

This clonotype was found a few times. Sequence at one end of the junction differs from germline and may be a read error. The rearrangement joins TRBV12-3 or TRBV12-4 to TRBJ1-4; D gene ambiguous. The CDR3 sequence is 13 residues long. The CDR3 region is CASSLSAKEKLFF. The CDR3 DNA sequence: TGTGCCAGCAGTTTATCGGCTAAGGAAAAACTGTTTTTT.

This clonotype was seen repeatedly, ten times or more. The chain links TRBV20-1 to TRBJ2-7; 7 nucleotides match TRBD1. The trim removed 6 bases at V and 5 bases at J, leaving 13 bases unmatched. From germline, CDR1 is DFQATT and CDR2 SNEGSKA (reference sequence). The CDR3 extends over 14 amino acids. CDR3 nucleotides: TGCAGTGCGAAAGAGACAGGGATAGCCCACGAGCAGTACTTC. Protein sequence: CSAKETGIAHEQYF.

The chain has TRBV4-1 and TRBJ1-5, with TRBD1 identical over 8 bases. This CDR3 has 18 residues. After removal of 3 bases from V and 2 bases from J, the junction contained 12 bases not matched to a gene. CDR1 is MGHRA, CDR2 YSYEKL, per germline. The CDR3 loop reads CASSHLFDRGKGNQPQHF. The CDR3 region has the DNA TGCGCCAGCAGCCACCTATTCGACAGGGGAAAGGGCAATCAGCCCCAGCATTTT.

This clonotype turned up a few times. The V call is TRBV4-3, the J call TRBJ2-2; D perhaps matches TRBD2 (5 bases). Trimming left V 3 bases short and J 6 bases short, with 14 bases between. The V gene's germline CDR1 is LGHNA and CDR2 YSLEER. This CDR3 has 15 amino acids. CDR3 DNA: TGCGCCAGCAGCCAGGGAGCGTTGGGTCCCGGGGAGCTGTTTTTT. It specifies CASSQGALGPGELFF.

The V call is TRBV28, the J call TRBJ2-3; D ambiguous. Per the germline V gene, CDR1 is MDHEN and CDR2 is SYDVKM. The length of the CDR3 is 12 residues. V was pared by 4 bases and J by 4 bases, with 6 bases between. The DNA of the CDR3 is TGTGCCAGCAGTTCAAACGCAGATACGCAGTATTTT. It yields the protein CASSSNADTQYF.

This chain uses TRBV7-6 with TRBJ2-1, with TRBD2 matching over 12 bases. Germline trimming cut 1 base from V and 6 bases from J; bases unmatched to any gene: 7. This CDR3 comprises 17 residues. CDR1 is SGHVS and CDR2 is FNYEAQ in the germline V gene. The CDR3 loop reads CASSLETSGSYSNEQFF. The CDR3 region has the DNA TGTGCCAGCAGCTTAGAGACTAGCGGGAGTTATTCCAATGAGCAGTTCTTC.

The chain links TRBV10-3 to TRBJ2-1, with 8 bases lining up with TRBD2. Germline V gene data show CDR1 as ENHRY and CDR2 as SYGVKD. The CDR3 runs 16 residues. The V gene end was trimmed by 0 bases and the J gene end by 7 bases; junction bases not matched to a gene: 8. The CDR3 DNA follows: TGTGCCATCAGTGAGTCCACGGGAGGGCCGAGGAATGAGCAGTTCTTC. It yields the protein CAISESTGGPRNEQFF.

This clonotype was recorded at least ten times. CDR3 DNA sequence: TGTGCCAGCAGCCTACGGGAGGGCTCCTACAATGAGCAGTTCTTC. This codes for CASSLREGSYNEQFF. The chain links TRBV7-2 to TRBJ2-1, with 8 bases lining up with TRBD2. Trimming removed 5 bases from V and 0 bases from J; junction bases left unmatched: 3. This CDR3 has 15 residues. CDR1 and CDR2 from the germline V gene are SGHTA and FQGNSA.

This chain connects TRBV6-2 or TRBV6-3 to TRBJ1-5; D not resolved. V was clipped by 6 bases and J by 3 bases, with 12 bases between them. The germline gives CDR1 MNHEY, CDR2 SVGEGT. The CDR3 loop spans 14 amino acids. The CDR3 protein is CASRKDGYNQPQHF. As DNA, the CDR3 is TGTGCCAGCAGAAAGGACGGCTACAATCAGCCCCAGCATTTT.

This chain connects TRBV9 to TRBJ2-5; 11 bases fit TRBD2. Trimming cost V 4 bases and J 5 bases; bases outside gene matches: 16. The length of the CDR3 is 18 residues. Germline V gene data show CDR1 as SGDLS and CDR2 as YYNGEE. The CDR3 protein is CASSPGVLTSGGRETQYF. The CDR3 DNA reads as TGTGCCAGCAGCCCAGGAGTCTTAACTAGCGGGGGCCGGGAGACCCAGTACTTC.

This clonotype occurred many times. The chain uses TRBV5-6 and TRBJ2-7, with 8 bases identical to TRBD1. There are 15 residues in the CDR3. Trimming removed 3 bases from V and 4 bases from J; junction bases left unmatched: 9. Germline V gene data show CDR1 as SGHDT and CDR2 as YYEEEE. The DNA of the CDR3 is TGTGCCAGCAGCTGGCCCGGGACAGGATTTTACGAGCAGTACTTC. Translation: CASSWPGTGFYEQYF.

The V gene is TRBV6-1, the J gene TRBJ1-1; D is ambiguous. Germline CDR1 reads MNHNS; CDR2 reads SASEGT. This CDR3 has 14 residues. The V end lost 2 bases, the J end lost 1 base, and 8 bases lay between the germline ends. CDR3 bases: TGTGCCAGCAGTGAACATGTGGCGAACACTGAAGCTTTCTTT. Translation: CASSEHVANTEAFF.

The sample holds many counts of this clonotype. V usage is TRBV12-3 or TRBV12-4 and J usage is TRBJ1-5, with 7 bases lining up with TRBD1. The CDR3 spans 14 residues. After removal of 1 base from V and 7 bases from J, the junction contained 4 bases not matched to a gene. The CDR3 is CASSLVRGSQPQHF. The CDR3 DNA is TGTGCCAGCAGTTTAGTCAGGGGGAGCCAGCCCCAGCATTTT.

This chain's CDR3 is CSARRGTDSNQPQHF. CDR3 coding DNA: TGCAGTGCTAGACGAGGGACAGATAGCAATCAGCCCCAGCATTTT. This sequence joins TRBV20-1 and TRBJ1-5; 7 bases align to TRBD1. The CDR3 covers 15 residues. The V segment lost 2 bases and the J segment 0 bases; nucleotides outside the gene matches: 4. Germline CDR1 reads DFQATT; CDR2 reads SNEGSKA (reference sequence).

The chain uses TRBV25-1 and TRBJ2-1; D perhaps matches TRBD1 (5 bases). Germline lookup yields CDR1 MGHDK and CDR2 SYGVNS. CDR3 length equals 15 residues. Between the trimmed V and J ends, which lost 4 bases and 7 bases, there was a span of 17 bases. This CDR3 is CASSADSQGWNEQFF. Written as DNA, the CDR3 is TGTGCCAGCAGTGCCGACAGCCAAGGTTGGAATGAGCAGTTCTTC.

CDR3 protein: CASSYVEGLPQHF. The CDR3 nucleotides are TGTGCCAGCAGTTACGTCGAGGGTCTGCCCCAGCATTTT. The chain uses TRBV6-2 or TRBV6-3 and TRBJ1-5; D is ambiguous. V lost 2 bases and J lost 9, with 11 bases in between. The CDR3 covers 13 residues. Germline lookup yields CDR1 MNHEY and CDR2 SVGEGT.

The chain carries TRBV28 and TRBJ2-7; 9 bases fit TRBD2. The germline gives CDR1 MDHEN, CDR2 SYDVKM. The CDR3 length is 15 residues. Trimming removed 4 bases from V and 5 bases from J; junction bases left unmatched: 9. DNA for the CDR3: TGTGCCAGCAGTTCCGCGGGGGGGGCGCAGGACGAGCAGTACTTC. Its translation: CASSSAGGAQDEQYF.

The CDR3 DNA reads as TGTGCCAGTAGTATAGGTCCGGGTCCCTACGAGCAGTACTTC. Amino acids: CASSIGPGPYEQYF. The gene calls are TRBV19 and TRBJ2-7; D unresolved. Germline-derived CDR1 and CDR2 are LNHDA and SQIVND (reference sequence). Deletions cut 1 base from V and 2 bases from J, with 9 bases between. The CDR3 covers 14 residues.

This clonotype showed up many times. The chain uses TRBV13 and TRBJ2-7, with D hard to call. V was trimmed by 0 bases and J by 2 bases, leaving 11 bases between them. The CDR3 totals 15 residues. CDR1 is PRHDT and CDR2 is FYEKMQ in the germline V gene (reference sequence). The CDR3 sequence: CASSLGSRLTYEQYF. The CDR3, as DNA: TGTGCCAGCAGCTTAGGCTCCCGGTTAACCTACGAGCAGTACTTC.

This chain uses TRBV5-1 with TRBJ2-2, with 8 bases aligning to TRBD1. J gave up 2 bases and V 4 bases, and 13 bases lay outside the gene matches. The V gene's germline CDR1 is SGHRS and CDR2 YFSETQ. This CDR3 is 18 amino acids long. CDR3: CASSPTPGQDPNTGELFF. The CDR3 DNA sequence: TGCGCCAGCAGCCCAACTCCGGGACAGGATCCCAACACCGGGGAGCTGTTTTTT.